The rows below give T cell receptor beta chains drawn from one sample of a study of T cell repertoires in cytomegalovirus infection. TCRdb reanalysed the reads using MiXCR and keeps one entry per CDR3 protein. The sample lists roughly 760,000 distinct CDR3 sequences, less than 40% occurring once. Sequencing was performed on PBMCs. These receptors were obtained from a human donor in good health (CMV status not recorded). Some clones in this sample may be carry-over from other donors' samples. Each CDR3 is given with its conserved first and last residue. A D gene is named only where the DNA matches it firmly. Only some rows state a clone size, as once, few, many or a class for expanded clones.

CDR3 protein | CDR3 DNA | V gene | D gene | J gene | clone size
CASSLRFEGGTGNTIYF | TGTGCCAGCAGCTTGAGGTTTGAGGGGGGAACTGGAAACACCATATATTTT | TRBV5-4 | . | TRBJ1-3 | few
CASSGWDRGANTEAFF | TGTGCCAGCAGTGGATGGGACAGGGGTGCGAACACTGAAGCTTTCTTT | TRBV6-1 | TRBD1 | TRBJ1-1 | .
CAMATTQGDTEAFF | TGTGCCATGGCTACAACTCAGGGGGACACTGAAGCTTTCTTT | TRBV10-3 | TRBD1 | TRBJ1-1 | .
CASSLTSGRGHEQYF | TGTGCCAGCAGCCTGACTAGCGGGAGAGGCCACGAGCAGTACTTC | TRBV7-9 | TRBD2 | TRBJ2-7 | .
CASSLASRNEKLFF | TGTGCCAGCAGCTTAGCGTCCAGGAATGAAAAACTGTTTTTT | TRBV7-6 | . | TRBJ1-4 | many
CASRPLATSYNEQFF | TGTGCCAGCAGGCCACTAGCGACCTCCTACAATGAGCAGTTCTTC | TRBV7-6 | TRBD2 | TRBJ2-1 | few
CASSLVVRTANYGYTF | TGTGCCAGCAGCTTAGTAGTAAGGACTGCTAACTATGGCTACACCTTC | TRBV7-8 | . | TRBJ1-2 | .
CASSLGPKAGNEQFF | TGTGCCAGCAGCTTAGGCCCCAAGGCTGGCAATGAGCAGTTCTTC | TRBV7-2 | . | TRBJ2-1 | few
CASSYFRNTEAFF | TGTGCCAGCAGTTACTTTAGGAACACTGAAGCTTTCTTT | TRBV6-5 | . | TRBJ1-1 | .
CASSLVRGAGEQFF | TGTGCCAGCAGCTTAGTGAGGGGGGCCGGTGAGCAGTTCTTC | TRBV7-2 | . | TRBJ2-1 | few
CASSLFGRNTGELFF | TGTGCCAGCAGTTTATTTGGGAGGAACACCGGGGAGCTGTTTTTT | TRBV27 | . | TRBJ2-2 | .
CASSLGLSVGELFF | TGTGCCAGCAGTTTAGGCCTTAGCGTCGGGGAGCTGTTTTTT | TRBV28 | . | TRBJ2-2 | few
CASSPGGAYYNEQFF | TGTGCCAGCAGCCCCGGGGGCGCATACTACAATGAGCAGTTCTTC | TRBV7-3 | . | TRBJ2-1 | few
CASSMGLAETRETQYF | TGTGCCAGTAGTATGGGACTAGCGGAGACCCGAGAGACCCAGTACTTC | TRBV19 | TRBD2 | TRBJ2-5 | few
CASRPGTSQTNEKMFF | TGTGCCAGCAGACCCGGGACATCACAAACTAATGAAAAAATGTTTTTT | TRBV5-4 | . | TRBJ1-4 | .
CVSSPLAGIIYEQYF | TGTGTCAGCAGCCCCCTAGCGGGTATAATCTACGAGCAGTACTTC | TRBV7-9 | TRBD2 | TRBJ2-7 | once
CASSPDDRRYSNQPQHF | TGTGCCAGCAGCCCCGACGACAGGAGATATAGCAATCAGCCCCAGCATTTT | TRBV7-8 | . | TRBJ1-5 | few
CASSPLGTGNSYEQYF | TGTGCCAGCTCACCACTTGGGACCGGGAACTCCTACGAGCAGTACTTC | TRBV18 | . | TRBJ2-7 | .
CASSQWVGAGERSYNEQFF | TGTGCCAGCAGCCAATGGGTAGGAGCGGGAGAACGGTCCTACAATGAGCAGTTCTTC | TRBV3-1 | TRBD2 | TRBJ2-1 | .
CASSIRQGSTDTQYF | TGTGCCAGTAGTATAAGACAGGGATCCACAGATACGCAGTATTTT | TRBV19 | TRBD1 | TRBJ2-3 | .